This TCR beta chain came from a study of blood T cells in healthy people across ages. Trimming shortened V by 7 bases and J by 2 bases, and 14 bases separated the two germline ends. Germline lookup yields CDR1 SNHLY and CDR2 FYNNEI. The CDR3 sequence is 15 residues long. Details on this clonotype: Its antigen is currently unknown.

Study outcomes and limitations: Observed TCR beta diversity showed a strong correlation with the percentage of naive T cells as measured by flow cytometry. Higher diversity, along with more naive CD4+ cells, distinguished long-lived donors from aged donors.

There were at least 5.5 micrograms of total RNA extracted from every sample. It was with a sample-barcoded 5' primer and a J-beta primer mix that a second PCR of roughly 7 to 12 cycles was run. Each single sample gave us at least 3 million CDR3-containing paired-end reads. In TCRdb, the 5' RACE reads were re-called with MiXCR into one record per CDR3 protein. The sample holds about 1.7 million distinct CDR3 sequences, approximately 28% seen once. The chain carries TRBV2 and TRBJ2-2, with D perhaps matching TRBD2 (7 bases). This TCR derives from a woman younger than 45 in good health. The sequenced material came from blood. CDR3: CASMGRDTNTGELFF. CDR3 coding DNA: TGTGCCAGCATGGGGAGGGACACCAACACCGGGGAGCTGTTTTTT.